This T cell receptor (beta chain) was obtained from a study of T cell responses to AZD1222 COVID-19 vaccine. General study findings and limits: CD4 TCRs linked to vaccination spanned spike, dominating at 160-218 and 743-854. At study baseline, merely several AZD1222 recipients were seropositive.

After removal of 6 bases from V and 3 bases from J, the junction contained 3 bases not matched to a gene. Germline loops: CDR1 MNHEY, CDR2 SVGAGI. The CDR3 is 14 amino acids. The protocol was immunoSEQ multiplex PCR, while the TCRdb copy is restricted to in-frame clones and leaves out a portion. The table has 110,000 to 150,000 clones, 92% seen once. As concerns this clone: Its specificity is not known.

The analysis combined second doses at about 4 or about 12 weeks. The chain combines TRBV6-5 with TRBJ2-7, with TRBD2 matching 12 bases. The source is an adult who received the AZD1222 COVID-19 vaccine. The sample in question was peripheral blood, obtained 28 days after the second AZD1222 dose. As DNA, the CDR3 is TGTGCCAGCAGATGGACTAGCGGGAACTACGAGCAGTACTTC. It translates to CASRWTSGNYEQYF.